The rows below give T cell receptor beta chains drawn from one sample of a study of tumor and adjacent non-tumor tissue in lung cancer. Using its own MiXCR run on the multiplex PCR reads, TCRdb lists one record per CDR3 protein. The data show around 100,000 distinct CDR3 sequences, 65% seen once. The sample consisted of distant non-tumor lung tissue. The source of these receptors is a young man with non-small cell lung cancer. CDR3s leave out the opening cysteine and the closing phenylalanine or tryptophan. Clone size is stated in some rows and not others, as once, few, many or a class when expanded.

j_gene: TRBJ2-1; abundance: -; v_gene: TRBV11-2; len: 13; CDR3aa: ASSSISRDYNEQF
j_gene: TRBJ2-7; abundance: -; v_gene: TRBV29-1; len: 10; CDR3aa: SVEVGACEQY
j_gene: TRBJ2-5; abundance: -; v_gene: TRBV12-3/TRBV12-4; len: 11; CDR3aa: ASAQAYQEAQY
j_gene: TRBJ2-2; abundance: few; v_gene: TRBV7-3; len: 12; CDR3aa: ASSLIGRSGELF
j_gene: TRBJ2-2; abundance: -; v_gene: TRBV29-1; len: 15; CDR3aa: SVSRPSGRLNTGVLF
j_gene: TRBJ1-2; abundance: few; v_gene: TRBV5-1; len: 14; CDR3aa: ASSGHIDQSNYGYT
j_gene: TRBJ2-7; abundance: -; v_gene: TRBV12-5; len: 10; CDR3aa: AGGLLFYEQY
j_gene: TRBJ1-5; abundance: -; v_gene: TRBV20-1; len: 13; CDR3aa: SARGGTGACQPQH
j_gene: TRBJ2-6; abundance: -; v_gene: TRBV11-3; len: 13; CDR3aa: ASSLWGDGANVLT
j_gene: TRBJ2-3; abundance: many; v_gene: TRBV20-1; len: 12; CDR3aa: SANPGFSTDTQY
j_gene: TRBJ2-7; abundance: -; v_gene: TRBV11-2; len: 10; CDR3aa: ASSLDVRVQY
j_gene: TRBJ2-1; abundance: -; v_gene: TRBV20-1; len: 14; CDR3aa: SASGTSGGSYNEQF
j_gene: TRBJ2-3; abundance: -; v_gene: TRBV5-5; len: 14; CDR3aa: ASIEGASGFTDTRY
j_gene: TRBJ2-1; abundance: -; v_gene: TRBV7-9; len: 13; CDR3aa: ASSAPNILDNEQF